Included here is one TCR beta chain sequence, with context. Its cognate antigen is unknown. The CDR3 is 15 amino acids. J gave up 4 bases and V 0 bases, and 7 bases lay outside the gene matches. Germline lookup yields CDR1 SGHRS and CDR2 YFSETQ. TCRdb itself ran the reads through MiXCR, one entry per CDR3 protein. The sample lists some 700,000 distinct CDR3 sequences, roughly 30% occurring once. The data derive from a study of T cell repertoires in cytomegalovirus infection. The overall study: The authors relied on CMV epitopes, both recently identified HLA-C-restricted and well-studied HLA-B-restricted.

The V gene is TRBV5-1, the J gene TRBJ2-7; 7 nucleotides agree with TRBD2. Sequencing used cultured PBMCs, obtained from culture after CMV antigen stimulation. The clonotype originates from a human donor in good health (CMV status not recorded). Some clones in this sample may be carry-over from other donors' samples. Here the CDR3 reads CASSLDGGGRYEQYF. CDR3 in DNA: TGCGCCAGCAGCTTGGATGGGGGGGGTCGGTACGAGCAGTACTTC.